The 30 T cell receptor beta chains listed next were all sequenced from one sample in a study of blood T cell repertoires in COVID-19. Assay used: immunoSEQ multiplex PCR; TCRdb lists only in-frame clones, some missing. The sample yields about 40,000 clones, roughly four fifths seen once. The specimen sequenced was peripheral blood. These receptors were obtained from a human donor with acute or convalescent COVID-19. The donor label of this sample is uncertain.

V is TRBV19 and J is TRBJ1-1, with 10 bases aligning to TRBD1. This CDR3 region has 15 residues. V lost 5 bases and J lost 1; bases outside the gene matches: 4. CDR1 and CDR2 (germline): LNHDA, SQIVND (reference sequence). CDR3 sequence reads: CASSPRTGGNTEAFF. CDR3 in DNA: TGTGCCAGTAGTCCACGGACAGGGGGGAACACTGAAGCTTTCTTT.

The CDR3 region is CASSLLRQGGMDGYTF. The CDR3 nucleotides read TGTGCCAGCAGTTTGCTCAGACAGGGGGGCATGGATGGCTACACCTTC. The chain links TRBV28 to TRBJ1-2; 9 positions agree with TRBD1. Germline V CDR1 and CDR2: MDHEN, SYDVKM. The CDR3 totals 16 residues. Unmatched junction bases numbered 11, after V lost 3 bases and J lost 6 bases.

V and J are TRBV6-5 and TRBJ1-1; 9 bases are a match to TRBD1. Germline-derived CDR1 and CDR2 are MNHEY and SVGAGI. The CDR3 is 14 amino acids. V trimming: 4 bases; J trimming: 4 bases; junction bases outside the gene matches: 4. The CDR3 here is CASSFPGQGTEAFF. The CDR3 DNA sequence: TGTGCCAGCAGTTTCCCGGGACAGGGCACTGAAGCTTTCTTT.

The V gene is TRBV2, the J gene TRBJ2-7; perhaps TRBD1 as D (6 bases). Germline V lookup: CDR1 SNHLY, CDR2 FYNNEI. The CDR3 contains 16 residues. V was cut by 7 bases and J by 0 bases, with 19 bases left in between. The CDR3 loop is CASIPHAGANSYEQYF. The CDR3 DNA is TGTGCCAGCATCCCCCATGCAGGGGCCAACTCCTACGAGCAGTACTTC.

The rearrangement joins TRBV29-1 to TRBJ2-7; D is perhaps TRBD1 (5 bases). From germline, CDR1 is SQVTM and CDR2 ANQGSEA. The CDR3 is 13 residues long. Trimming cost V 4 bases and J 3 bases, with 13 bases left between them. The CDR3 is CSVVGLGVYEQYF. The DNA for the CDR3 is TGCAGCGTTGTGGGCCTAGGGGTCTACGAGCAGTACTTC.

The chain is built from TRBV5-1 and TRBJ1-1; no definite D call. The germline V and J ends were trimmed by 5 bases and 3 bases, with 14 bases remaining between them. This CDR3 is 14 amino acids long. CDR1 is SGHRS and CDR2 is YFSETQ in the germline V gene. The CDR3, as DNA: TGCGCCAGCAGTAAGGTCGGGCGGGACACTGAAGCTTTCTTT. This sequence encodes CASSKVGRDTEAFF.

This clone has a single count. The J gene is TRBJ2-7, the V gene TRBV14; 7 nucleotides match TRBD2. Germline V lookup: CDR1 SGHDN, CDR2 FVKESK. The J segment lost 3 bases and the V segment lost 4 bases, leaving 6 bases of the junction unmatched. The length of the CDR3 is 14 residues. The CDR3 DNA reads TGTGCCAGCAGCCCCCGGGAGGTAGTCTACGAGCAGTACTTC. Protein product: CASSPREVVYEQYF.

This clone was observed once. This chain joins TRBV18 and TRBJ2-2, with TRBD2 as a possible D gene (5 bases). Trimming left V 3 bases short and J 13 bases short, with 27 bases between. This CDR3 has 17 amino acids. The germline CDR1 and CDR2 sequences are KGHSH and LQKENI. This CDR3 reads CASSPRKGASPELWLFF. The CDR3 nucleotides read TGTGCCAGCTCACCGAGGAAGGGAGCGTCCCCGGAATTGTGGCTGTTTTTT.

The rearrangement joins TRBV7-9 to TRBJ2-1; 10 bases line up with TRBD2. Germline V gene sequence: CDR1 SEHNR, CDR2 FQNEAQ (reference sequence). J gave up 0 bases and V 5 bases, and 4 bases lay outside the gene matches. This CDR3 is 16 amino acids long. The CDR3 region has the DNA TGTGCCAGCAGCCCGTGGACTAGCGGCTCCTACAATGAGCAGTTCTTC. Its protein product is CASSPWTSGSYNEQFF.

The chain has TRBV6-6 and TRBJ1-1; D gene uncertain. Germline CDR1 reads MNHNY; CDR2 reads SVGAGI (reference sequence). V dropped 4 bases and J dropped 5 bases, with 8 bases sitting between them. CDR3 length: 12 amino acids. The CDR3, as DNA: TGTGCCAGCAGTTTCGAGGAAACTGAAGCTTTCTTT. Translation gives CASSFEETEAFF.

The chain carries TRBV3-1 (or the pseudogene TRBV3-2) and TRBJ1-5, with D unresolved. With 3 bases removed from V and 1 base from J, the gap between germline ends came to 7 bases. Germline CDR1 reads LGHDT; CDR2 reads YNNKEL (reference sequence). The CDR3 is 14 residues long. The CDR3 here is CASSHPGSNQPQHF. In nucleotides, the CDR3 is TGTGCCAGCAGCCATCCGGGGAGCAATCAGCCCCAGCATTTT.

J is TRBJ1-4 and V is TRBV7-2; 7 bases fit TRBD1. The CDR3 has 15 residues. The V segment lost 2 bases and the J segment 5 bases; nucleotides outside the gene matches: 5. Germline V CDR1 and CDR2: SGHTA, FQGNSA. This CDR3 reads CASSLIPGQNEKLFF. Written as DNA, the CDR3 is TGTGCCAGCAGCTTAATACCGGGACAGAATGAAAAACTGTTTTTT.

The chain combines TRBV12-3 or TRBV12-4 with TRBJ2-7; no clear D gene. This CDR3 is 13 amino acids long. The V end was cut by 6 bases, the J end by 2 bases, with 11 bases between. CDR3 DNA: TGTGCCAGCAGCCTAGATGGTCCCTACGAGCAGTACTTC. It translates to CASSLDGPYEQYF.

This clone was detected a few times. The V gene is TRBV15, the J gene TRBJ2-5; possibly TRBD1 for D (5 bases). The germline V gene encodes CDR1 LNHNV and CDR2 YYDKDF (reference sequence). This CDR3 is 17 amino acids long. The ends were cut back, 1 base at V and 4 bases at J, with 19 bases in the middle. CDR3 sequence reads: CATSRVFGQRQGETQYF. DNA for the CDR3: TGTGCCACCAGCAGAGTTTTTGGGCAGCGTCAGGGAGAGACCCAGTACTTC.

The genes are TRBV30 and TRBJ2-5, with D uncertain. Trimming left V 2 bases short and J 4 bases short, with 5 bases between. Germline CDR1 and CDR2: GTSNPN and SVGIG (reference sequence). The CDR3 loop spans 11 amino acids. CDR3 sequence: CAWSFRETQYF. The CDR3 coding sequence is TGTGCCTGGAGTTTTAGAGAGACCCAGTACTTC.

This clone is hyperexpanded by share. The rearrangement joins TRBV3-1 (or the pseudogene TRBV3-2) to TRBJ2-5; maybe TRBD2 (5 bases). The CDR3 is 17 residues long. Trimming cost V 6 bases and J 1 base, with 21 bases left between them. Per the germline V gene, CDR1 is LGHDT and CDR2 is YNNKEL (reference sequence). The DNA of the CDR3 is TGTGCCAGCAGTCCCGAGGGCAGGCCCACCTCCCAAGAGACCCAGTACTTC. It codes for CASSPEGRPTSQETQYF.

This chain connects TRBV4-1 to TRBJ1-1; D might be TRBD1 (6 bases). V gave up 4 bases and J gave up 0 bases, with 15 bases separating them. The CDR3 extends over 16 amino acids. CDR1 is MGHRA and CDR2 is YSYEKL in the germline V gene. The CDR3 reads CASSPKQGVLNTEAFF. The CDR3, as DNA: TGCGCCAGCAGCCCGAAACAGGGAGTGTTGAACACTGAAGCTTTCTTT.

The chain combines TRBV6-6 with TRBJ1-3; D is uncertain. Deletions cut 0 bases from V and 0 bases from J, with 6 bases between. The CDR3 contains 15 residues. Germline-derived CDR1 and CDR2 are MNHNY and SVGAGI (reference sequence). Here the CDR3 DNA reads TGTGCCAGCAGTTACTCTCTGAGCTCTGGAAACACCATATATTTT. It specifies CASSYSLSSGNTIYF.

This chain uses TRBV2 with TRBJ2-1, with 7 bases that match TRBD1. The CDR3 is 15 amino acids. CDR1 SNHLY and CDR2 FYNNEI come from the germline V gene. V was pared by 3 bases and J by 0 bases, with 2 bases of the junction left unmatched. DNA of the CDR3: TGTGCCAGCAGTGAGGCAGGGGGCTCCTACAATGAGCAGTTCTTC. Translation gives CASSEAGGSYNEQFF.

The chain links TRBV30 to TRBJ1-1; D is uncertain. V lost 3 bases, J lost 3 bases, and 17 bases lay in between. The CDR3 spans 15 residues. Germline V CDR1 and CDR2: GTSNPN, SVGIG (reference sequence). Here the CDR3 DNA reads TGTGCCTGGAGGGTCGGCAGAGGTAGACACACTGAAGCTTTCTTT. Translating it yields CAWRVGRGRHTEAFF.

The CDR3 here is CASTSPSTGKNIQYF. The CDR3 region has the DNA TGTGCCAGCACCAGCCCAAGTACAGGCAAAAACATTCAGTACTTC. The rearrangement links TRBV28 to TRBJ2-4, with D perhaps matching TRBD1 (5 bases). V was pared by 7 bases and J by 3 bases, with 16 bases between. CDR1 is MDHEN, CDR2 SYDVKM, per germline. The CDR3 has 15 amino acids.

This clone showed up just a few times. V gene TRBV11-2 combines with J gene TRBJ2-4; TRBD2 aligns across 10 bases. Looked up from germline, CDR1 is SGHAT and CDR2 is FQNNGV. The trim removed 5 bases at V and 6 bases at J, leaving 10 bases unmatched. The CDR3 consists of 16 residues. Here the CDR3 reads CASSISSGRGRNIQYF. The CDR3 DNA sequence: TGTGCCAGCAGCATCTCTAGCGGGAGAGGGAGAAACATTCAGTACTTC.

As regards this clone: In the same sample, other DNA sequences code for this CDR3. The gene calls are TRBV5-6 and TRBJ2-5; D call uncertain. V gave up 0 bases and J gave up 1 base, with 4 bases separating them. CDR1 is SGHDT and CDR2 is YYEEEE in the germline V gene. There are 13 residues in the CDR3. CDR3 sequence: CASSLGLQETQYF. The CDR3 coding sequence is TGTGCCAGCAGCTTGGGACTCCAAGAGACCCAGTACTTC.

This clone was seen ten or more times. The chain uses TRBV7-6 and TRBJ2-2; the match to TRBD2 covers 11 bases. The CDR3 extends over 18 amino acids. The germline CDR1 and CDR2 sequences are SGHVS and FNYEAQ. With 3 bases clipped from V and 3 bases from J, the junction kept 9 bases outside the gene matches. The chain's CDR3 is CASSFTSGGEGDTGELFF. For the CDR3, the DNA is TGTGCCAGCAGCTTTACTAGCGGGGGCGAGGGGGACACCGGGGAGCTGTTTTTT.

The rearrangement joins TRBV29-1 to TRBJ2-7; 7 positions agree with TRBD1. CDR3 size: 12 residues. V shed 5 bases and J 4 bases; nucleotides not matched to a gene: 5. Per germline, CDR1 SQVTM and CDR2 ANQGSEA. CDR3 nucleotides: TGCAGCGTTCTCAGGGGGAAGTACGAGCAGTACTTC. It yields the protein CSVLRGKYEQYF.

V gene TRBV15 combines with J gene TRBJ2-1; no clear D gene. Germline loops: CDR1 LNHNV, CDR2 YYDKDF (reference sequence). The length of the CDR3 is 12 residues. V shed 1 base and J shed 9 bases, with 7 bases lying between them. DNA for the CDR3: TGTGCCACCAGCAGAGCCTTCAGTGAGCAGTTCTTC. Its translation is CATSRAFSEQFF.

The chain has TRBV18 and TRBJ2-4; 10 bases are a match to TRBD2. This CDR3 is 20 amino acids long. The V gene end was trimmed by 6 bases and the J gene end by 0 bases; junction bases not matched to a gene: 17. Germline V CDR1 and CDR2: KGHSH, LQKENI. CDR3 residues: CASSLPQGTSEKLAKNIQYF. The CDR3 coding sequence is TGTGCCAGCTCGCTACCACAGGGGACTAGCGAAAAACTAGCCAAAAACATTCAGTACTTC.

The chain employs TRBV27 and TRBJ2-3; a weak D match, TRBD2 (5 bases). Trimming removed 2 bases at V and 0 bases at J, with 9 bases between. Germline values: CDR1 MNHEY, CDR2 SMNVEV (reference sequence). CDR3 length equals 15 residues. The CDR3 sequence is CASSLRRTSTDTQYF. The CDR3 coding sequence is TGTGCCAGCAGTTTACGACGGACTAGCACAGATACGCAGTATTTT.

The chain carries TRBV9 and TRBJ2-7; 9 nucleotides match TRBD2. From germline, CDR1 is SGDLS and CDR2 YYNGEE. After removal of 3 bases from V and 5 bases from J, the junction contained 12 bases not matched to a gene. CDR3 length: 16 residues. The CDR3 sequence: CASSARGSGRLDEQYF. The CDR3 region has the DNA TGTGCCAGCAGCGCCAGAGGGAGCGGGAGGCTTGACGAGCAGTACTTC.

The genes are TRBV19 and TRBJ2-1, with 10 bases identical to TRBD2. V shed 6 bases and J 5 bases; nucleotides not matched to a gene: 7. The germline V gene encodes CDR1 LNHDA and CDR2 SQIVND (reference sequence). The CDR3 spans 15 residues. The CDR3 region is CASRELAGVNNEQFF. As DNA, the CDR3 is TGTGCCAGTAGGGAGCTAGCGGGAGTTAACAATGAGCAGTTCTTC.